This TCR beta chain was found in a study of T cells in Graves' hyperthyroidism and ophthalmopathy. RNA transcripts yielded amplified TCR beta CDR3 regions. First-round RT-PCR with HTBI primers amplified the TCR CDR3 region. TCRdb processed the multiplex PCR reads anew with MiXCR; each CDR3 protein has one entry. The data contain roughly 840,000 distinct CDR3 sequences, 38% of them singletons. The CDR3 runs 13 residues. The V gene lost 7 bases and the J gene lost 1 base, with 13 bases spanning the gap. Germline V gives CDR1 SQVTM, CDR2 ANQGSEA. This clonotype came up many times. Graves' hyperthyroidism is called stable when ophthalmopathy does not progress within 18 months. Hyperthyroidism in the patients, aged 18 to 65, was newly diagnosed and under 2 months in duration.

This chain links TRBV29-1 with TRBJ1-1; perhaps TRBD1 as D (6 bases). The receptor comes from a man aged 18 to 29 with Graves' hyperthyroidism. Sequencing was performed on blood. CDR3 sequence: CSGRDTPNTEAFF. In DNA form, the CDR3 reads TGCAGCGGACGGGACACCCCGAACACTGAAGCTTTCTTT.